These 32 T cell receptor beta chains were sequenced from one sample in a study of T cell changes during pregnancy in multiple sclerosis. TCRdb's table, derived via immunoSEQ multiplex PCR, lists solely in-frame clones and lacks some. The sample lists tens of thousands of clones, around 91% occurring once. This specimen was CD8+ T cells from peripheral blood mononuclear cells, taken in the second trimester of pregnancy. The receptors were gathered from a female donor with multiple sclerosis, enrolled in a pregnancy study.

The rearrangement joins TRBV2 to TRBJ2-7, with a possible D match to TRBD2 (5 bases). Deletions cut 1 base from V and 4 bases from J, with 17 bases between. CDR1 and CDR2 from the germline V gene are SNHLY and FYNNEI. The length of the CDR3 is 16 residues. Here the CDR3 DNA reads TGTGCCAGCAGTGAAGAAGTGGGTGGGAGTGGGTACGAGCAGTACTTC. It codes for CASSEEVGGSGYEQYF.

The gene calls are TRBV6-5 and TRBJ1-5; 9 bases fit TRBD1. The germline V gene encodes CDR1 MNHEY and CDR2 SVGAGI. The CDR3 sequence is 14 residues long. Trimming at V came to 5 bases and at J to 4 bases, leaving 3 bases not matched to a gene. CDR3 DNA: TGTGCCAGCAGTCCAGACAGGGGGAATCAGCCCCAGCATTTT. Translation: CASSPDRGNQPQHF.

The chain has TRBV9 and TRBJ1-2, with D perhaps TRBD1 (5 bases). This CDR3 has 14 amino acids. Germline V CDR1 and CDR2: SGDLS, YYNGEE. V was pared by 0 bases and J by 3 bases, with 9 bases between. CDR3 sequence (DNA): TGTGCCAGCAGCGTAGGGGGGGGTGACTATGGCTACACCTTC. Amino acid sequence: CASSVGGGDYGYTF.

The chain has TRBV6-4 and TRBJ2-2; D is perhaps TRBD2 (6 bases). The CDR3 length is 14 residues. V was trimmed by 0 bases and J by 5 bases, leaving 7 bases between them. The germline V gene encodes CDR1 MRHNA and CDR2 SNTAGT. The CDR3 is CASSDSAGTGELFF. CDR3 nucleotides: TGTGCCAGCAGTGACTCCGCGGGGACCGGGGAGCTGTTTTTT.

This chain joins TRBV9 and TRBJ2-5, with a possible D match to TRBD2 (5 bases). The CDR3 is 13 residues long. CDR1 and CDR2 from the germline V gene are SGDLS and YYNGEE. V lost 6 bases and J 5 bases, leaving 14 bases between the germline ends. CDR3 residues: CASTPGLGETQYF. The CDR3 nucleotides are TGTGCCAGCACCCCGGGGTTAGGGGAGACCCAGTACTTC.

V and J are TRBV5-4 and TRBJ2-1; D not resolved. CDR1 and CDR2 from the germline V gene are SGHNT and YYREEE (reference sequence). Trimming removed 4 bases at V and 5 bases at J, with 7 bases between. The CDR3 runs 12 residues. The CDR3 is CASSPTNNEQFF. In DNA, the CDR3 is TGTGCCAGCAGCCCTACGAACAATGAGCAGTTCTTC. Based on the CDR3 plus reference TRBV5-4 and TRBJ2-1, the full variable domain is ETGVTQSPTHLIKTRGQQVTLRCSSQSGHNTVSWYQQALGQGPQFIFQYYREEENGRGNFPPRFSGLQFPNYSSELNVNALELDDSALYLCASSPTNNEQFFGPGTRLTVL.

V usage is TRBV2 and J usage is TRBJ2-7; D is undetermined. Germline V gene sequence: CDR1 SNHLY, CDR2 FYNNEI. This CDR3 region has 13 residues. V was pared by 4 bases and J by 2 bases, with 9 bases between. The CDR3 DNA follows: TGTGCCAGCAGTGGGCCTGGAGCCTACGAGCAGTACTTC. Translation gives CASSGPGAYEQYF. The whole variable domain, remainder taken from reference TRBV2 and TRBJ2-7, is EPEVTQTPSHQVTQMGQEVILRCVPISNHLYFYWYRQILGQKVEFLVSFYNNEISEKSEIFDDQFSVERPDGSNFTLKIRSTKLEDSAMYFCASSGPGAYEQYFGPGTRLTVT.

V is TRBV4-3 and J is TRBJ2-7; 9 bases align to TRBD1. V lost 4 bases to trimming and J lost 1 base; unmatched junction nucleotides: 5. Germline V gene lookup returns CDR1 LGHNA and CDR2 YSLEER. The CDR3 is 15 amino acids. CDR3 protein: CASSPGTGLSYEQYF. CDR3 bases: TGCGCCAGCAGCCCCGGGACAGGGTTATCCTACGAGCAGTACTTC.

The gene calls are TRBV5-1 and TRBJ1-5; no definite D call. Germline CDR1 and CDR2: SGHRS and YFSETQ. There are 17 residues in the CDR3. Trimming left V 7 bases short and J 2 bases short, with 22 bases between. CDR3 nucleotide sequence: TGCGCCAGCCCCACCAAAACAGCTATAGGTGGCAATCAGCCCCAGCATTTT. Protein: CASPTKTAIGGNQPQHF.

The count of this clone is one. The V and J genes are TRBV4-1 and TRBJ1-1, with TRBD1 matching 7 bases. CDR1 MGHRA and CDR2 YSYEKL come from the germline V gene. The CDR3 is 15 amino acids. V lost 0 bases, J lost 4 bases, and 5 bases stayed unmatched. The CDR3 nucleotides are TGCGCCAGCAGCCAAGAAGGACAGGAAGGCACTGAAGCTTTCTTT. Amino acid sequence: CASSQEGQEGTEAFF.

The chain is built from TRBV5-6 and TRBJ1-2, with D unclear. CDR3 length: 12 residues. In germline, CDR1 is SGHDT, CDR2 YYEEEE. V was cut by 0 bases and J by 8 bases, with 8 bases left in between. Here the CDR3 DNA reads TGTGCCAGCAGCTTGGGTACTGAAGGCTACACCTTC. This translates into CASSLGTEGYTF. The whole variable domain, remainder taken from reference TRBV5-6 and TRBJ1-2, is DAGVTQSPTHLIKTRGQQVTLRCSPKSGHDTVSWYQQALGQGPQFIFQYYEEEERQRGNFPDRFSGHQFPNYSSELNVNALLLGDSALYLCASSLGTEGYTFGSGTRLTVV.

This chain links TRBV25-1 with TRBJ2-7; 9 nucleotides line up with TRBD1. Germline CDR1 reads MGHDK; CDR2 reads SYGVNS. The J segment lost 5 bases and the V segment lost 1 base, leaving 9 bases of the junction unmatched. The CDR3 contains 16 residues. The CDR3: CASSEFEDRGINEQYF. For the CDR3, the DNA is TGTGCCAGCAGTGAATTCGAGGACAGGGGAATCAACGAGCAGTACTTC.

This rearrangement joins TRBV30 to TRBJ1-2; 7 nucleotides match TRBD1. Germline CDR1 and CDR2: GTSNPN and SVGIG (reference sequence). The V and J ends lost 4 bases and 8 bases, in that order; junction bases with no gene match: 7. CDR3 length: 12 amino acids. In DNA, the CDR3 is TGTGCCTGGACCCCCGGGACAGACGGCTACACCTTC. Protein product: CAWTPGTDGYTF.

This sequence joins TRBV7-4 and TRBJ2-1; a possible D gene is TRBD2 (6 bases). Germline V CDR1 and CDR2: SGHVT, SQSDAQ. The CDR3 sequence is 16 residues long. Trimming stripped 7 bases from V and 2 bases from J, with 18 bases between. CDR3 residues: CASIPNQRATYNEQFF. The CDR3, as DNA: TGTGCCAGCATTCCAAATCAGCGGGCTACCTACAATGAGCAGTTCTTC.

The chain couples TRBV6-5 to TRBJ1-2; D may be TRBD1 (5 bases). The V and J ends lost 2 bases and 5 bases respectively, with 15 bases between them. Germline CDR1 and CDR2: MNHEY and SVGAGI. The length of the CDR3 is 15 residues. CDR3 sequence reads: CASSYGLGGLYGYTF. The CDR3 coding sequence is TGTGCCAGCAGTTACGGGTTGGGGGGATTGTATGGCTACACCTTC.

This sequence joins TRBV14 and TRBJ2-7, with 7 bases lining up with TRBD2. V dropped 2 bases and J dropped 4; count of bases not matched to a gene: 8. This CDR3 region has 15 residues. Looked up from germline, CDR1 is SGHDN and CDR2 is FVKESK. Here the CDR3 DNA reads TGTGCCAGCAGCCAATTTCGCGGGAGTATGTACGAGCAGTACTTC. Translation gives CASSQFRGSMYEQYF. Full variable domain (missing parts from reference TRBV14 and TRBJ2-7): EAGVTQFPSHSVIEKGQTVTLRCDPISGHDNLYWYRRVMGKEIKFLLHFVKESKQDESGMPNNRFLAERTGGTYSTLKVQPAELEDSGVYFCASSQFRGSMYEQYFGPGTRLTVT.

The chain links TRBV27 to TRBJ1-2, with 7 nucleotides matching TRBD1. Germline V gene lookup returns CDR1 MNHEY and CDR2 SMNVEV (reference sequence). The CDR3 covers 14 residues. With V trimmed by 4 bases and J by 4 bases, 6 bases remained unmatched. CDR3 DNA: TGTGCCAGCAGTTATCAGGGGGGAGGCTATGGCTACACCTTC. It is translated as CASSYQGGGYGYTF.

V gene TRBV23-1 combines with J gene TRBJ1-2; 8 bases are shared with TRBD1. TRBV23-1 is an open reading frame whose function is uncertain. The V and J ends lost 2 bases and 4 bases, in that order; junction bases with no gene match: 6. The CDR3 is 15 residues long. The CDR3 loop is CASSQGQGYRYGYTF. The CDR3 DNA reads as TGCGCCAGCAGTCAAGGACAGGGATACCGCTATGGCTACACCTTC.

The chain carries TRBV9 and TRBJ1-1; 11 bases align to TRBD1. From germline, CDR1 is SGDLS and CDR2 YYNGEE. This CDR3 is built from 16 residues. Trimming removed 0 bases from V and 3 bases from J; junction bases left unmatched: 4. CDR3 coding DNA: TGTGCCAGCAGCGTAGCCGGGACAGGGGGGGACACTGAAGCTTTCTTT. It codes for CASSVAGTGGDTEAFF. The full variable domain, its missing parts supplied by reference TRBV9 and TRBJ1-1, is DSGVTQTPKHLITATGQRVTLRCSPRSGDLSVYWYQQSLDQGLQFLIQYYNGEERAKGNILERFSAQQFPDLHSELNLSSLELGDSALYFCASSVAGTGGDTEAFFGQGTRLTVV.

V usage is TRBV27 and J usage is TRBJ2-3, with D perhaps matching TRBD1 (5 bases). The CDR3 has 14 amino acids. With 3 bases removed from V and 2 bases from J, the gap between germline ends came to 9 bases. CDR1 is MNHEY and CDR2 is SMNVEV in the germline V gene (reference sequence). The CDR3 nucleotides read TGTGCCAGCAGTTTTAGGGGCTACACAGATACGCAGTATTTT. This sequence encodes CASSFRGYTDTQYF.

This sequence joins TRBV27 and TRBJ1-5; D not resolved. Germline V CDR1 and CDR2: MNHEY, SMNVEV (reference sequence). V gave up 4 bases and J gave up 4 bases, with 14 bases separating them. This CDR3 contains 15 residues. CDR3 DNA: TGTGCCAGCAGTTCATCTACACGGGGAAATCAGCCCCAGCATTTT. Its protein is CASSSSTRGNQPQHF.

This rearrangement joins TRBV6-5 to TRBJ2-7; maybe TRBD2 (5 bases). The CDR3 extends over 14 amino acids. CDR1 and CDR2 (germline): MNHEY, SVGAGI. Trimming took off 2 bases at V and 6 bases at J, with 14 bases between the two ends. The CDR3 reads CASSYGSQSGEQYF. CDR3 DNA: TGTGCCAGCAGTTACGGCTCCCAGAGCGGCGAGCAGTACTTC.

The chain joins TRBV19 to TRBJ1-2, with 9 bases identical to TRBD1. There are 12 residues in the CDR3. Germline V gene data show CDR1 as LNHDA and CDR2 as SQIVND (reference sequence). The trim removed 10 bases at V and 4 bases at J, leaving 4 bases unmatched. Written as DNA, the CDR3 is TGTGCCACCGGGACAGGGCCCTATGGCTACACCTTC. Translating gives CATGTGPYGYTF.

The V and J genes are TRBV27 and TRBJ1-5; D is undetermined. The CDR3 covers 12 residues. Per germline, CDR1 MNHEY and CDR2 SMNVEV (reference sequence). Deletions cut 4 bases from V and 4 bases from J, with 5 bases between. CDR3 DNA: TGTGCCAGCAGTTCGGGGAATCAGCCCCAGCATTTT. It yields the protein CASSSGNQPQHF.

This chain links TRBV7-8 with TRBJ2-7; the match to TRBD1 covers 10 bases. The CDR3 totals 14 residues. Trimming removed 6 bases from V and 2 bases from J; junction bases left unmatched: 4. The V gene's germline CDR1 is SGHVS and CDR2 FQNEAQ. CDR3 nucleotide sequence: TGTGCCAGCAGGGACAGGGGGAGGCCCTACGAGCAGTACTTC. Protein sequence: CASRDRGRPYEQYF.

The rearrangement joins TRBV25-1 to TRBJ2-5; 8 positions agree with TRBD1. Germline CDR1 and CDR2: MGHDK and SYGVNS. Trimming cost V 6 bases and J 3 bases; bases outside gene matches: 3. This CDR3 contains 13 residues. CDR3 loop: CASSRGLEETQYF. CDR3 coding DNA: TGTGCCAGCAGCAGGGGGCTGGAAGAGACCCAGTACTTC.

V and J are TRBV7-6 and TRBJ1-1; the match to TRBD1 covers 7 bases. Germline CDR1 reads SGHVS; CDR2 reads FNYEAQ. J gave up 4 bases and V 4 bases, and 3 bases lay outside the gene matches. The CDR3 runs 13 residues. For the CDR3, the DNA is TGTGCCAGCAGCTCCCGACAGGGCACTGAAGCTTTCTTT. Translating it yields CASSSRQGTEAFF.

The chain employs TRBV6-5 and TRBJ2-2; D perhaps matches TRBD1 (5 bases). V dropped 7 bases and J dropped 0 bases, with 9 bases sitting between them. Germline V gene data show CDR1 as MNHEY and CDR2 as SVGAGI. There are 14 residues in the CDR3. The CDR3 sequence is CASTPGPNTGELFF. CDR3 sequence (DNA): TGTGCCAGCACCCCAGGGCCGAACACCGGGGAGCTGTTTTTT.

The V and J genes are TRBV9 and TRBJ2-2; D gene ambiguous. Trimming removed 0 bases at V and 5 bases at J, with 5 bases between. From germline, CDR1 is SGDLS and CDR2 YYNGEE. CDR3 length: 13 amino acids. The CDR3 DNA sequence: TGTGCCAGCAGCGTAGGTAAAACCGGGGAGCTGTTTTTT. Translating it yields CASSVGKTGELFF.

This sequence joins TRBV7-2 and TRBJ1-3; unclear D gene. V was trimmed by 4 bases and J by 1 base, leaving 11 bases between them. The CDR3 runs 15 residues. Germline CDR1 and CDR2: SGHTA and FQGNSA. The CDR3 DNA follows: TGTGCCAGCAGCTCATACCCGGGTTCTGGAAACACCATATATTTT. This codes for CASSSYPGSGNTIYF. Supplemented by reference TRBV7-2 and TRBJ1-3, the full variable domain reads GAGVSQSPSNKVTEKGKDVELRCDPISGHTALYWYRQSLGQGLEFLIYFQGNSAPDKSGLPSDRFSAERTGGSVSTLTIQRTQQEDSAVYLCASSSYPGSGNTIYFGEGSWLTVV.

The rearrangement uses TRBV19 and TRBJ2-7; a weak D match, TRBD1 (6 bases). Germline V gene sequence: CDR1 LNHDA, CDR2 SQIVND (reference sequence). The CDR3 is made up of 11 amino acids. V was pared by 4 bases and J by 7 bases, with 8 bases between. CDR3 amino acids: CASSTTGEQYF. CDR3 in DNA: TGTGCCAGTAGTACCACAGGGGAGCAGTACTTC.

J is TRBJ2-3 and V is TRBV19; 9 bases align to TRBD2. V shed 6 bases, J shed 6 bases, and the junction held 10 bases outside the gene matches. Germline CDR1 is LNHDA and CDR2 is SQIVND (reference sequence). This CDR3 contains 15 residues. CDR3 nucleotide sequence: TGTGCCAGTAGGATAATAGCGGGAGTCGGGGATACGCAGTATTTT. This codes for CASRIIAGVGDTQYF.